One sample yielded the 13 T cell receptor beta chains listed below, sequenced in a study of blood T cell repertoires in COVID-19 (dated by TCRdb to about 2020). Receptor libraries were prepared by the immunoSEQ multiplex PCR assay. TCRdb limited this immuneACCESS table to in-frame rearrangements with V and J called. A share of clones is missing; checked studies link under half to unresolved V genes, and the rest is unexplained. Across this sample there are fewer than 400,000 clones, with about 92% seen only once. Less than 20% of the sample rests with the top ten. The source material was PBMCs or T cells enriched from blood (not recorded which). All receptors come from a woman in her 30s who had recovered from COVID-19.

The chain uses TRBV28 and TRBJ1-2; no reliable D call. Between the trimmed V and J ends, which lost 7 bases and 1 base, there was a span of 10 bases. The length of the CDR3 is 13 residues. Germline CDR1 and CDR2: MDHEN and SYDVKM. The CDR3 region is CASTIDLNYGYTF. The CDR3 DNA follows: TGTGCCAGCACCATAGATCTTAACTATGGCTACACCTTC.

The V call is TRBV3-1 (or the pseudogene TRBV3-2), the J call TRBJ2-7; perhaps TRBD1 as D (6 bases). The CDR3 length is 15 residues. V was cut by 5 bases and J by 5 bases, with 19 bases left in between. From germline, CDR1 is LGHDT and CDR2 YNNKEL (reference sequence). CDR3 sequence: CASSYQGPYGDEQYF. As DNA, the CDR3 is TGTGCCAGCAGCTATCAGGGGCCGTATGGGGACGAGCAGTACTTC.

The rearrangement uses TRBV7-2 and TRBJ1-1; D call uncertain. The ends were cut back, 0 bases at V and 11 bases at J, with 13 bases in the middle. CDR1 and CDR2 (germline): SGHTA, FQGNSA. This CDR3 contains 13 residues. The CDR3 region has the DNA TGTGCCAGCAGCTTAGCGGAAGCGGGTGAGGCTTTCTTT. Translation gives CASSLAEAGEAFF.

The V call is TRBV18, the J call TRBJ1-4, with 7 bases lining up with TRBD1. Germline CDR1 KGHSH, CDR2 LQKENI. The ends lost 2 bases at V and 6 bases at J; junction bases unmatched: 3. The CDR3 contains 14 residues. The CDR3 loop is CASSPDRAYEKLFF. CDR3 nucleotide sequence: TGTGCCAGCTCACCAGACAGGGCTTATGAAAAACTGTTTTTT.

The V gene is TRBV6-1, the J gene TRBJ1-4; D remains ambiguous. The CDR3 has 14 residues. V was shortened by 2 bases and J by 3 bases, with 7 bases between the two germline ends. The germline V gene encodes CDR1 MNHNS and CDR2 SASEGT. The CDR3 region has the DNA TGTGCCAGCAGTGAAATGAGTGCTAATGAAAAACTGTTTTTT. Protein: CASSEMSANEKLFF.

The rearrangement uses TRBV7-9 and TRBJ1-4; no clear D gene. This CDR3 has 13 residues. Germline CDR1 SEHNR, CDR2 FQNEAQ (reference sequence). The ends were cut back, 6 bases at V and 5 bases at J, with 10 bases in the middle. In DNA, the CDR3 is TGTGCCAGCAGTCCTAGTCAGAATGAAAAACTGTTTTTT. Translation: CASSPSQNEKLFF.

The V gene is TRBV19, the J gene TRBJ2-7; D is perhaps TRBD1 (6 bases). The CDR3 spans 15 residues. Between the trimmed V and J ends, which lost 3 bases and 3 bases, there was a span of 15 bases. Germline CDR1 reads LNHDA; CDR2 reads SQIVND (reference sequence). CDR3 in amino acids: CASSMGDMGFYEQYF. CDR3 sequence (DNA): TGTGCCAGTAGTATGGGGGACATGGGGTTCTACGAGCAGTACTTC.

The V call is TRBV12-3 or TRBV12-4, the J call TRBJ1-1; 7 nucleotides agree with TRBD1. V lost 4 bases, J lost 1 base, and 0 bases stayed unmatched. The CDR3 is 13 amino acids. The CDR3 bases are TGTGCCAGCAGTTGGACAGGGAACACTGAAGCTTTCTTT. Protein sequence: CASSWTGNTEAFF.

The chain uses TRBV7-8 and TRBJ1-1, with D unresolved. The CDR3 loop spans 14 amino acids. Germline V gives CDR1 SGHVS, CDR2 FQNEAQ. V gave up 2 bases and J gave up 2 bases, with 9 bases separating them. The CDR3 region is CASSLLKSNTEAFF. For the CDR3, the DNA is TGTGCCAGCAGCTTACTTAAAAGCAACACTGAAGCTTTCTTT.

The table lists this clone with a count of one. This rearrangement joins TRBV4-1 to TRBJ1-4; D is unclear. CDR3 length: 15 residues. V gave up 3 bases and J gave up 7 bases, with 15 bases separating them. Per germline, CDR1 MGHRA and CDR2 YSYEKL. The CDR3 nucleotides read TGCGCCAGCAGCCAGGGGAGTTCCGGTCGTGAAAAACTGTTTTTT. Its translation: CASSQGSSGREKLFF.

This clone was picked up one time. CDR3 amino acids: CASSQGSSFSGNTIYF. CDR3 coding DNA: TGTGCCAGCAGCCAGGGTAGCTCTTTCTCTGGAAACACCATATATTTT. The rearrangement uses TRBV14 and TRBJ1-3; D unresolved. CDR1 and CDR2 from the germline V gene are SGHDN and FVKESK. Trimming took off 3 bases at V and 0 bases at J, with 12 bases between the two ends. The CDR3 spans 16 residues.

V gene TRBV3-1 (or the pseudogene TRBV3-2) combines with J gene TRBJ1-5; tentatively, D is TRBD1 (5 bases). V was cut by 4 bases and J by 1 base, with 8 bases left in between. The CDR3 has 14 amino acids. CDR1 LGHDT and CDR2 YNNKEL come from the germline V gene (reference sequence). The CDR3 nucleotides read TGTGCCAGCAGCCCCGGGGGAAGCAATCAGCCCCAGCATTTT. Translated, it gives CASSPGGSNQPQHF.

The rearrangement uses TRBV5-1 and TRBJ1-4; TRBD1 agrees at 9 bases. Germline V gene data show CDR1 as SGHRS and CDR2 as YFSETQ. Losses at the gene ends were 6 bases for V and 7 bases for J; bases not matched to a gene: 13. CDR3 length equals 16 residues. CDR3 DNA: TGCGCCAGCACAACCGGGACAGGGCGGGTTAGTGAAAAACTGTTTTTT. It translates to CASTTGTGRVSEKLFF.